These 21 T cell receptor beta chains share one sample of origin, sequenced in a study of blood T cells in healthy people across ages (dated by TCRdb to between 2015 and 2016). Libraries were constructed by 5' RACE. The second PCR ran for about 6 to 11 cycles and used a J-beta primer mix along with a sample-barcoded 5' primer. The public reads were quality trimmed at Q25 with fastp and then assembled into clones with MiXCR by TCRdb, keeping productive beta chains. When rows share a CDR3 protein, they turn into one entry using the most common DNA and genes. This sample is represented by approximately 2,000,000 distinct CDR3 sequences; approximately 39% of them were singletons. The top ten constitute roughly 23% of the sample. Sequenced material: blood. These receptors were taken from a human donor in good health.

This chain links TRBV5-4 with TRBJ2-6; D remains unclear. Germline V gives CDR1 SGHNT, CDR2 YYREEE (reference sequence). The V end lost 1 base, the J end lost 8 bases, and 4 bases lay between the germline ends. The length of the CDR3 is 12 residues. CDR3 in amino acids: CASSLSSNVLTF. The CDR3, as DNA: TGTGCCAGCAGCTTGTCTTCCAACGTCCTGACTTTC.

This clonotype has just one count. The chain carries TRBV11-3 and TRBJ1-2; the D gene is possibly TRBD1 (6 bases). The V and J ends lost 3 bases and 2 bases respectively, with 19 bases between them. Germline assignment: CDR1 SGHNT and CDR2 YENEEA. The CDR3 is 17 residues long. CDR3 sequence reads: CASSLMGGPLYNYGYTF. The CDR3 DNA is TGTGCCAGCAGCTTGATGGGGGGCCCTCTTTACAACTATGGCTACACCTTC.

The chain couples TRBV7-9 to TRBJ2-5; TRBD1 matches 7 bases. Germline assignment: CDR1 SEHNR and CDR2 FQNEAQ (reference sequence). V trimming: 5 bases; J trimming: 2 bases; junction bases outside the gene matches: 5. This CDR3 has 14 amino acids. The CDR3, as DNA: TGTGCCAGCAGCAAGGGACAGTCACAAGAGACCCAGTACTTC. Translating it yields CASSKGQSQETQYF.

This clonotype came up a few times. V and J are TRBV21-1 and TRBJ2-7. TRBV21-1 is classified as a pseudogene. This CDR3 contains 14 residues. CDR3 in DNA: TGTGCCAGCAGCAAAGACAGCCGATCCTACGAGCAGTACTTC. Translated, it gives CASSKDSRSYEQYF.

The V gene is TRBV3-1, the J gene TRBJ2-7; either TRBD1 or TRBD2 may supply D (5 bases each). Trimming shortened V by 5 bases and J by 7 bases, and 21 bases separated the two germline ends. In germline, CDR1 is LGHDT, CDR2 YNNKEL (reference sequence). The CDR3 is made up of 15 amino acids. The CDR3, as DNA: TGTGCCAGCAGCAAAAGGGACGGAGCGGTGAATGAGCAGTACTTC. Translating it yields CASSKRDGAVNEQYF.

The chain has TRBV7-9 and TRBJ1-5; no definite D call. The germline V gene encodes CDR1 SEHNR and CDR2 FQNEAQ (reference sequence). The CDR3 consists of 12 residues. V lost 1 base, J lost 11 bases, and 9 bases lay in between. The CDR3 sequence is CASSLVRGSQHF. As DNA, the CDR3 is TGTGCCAGCAGCTTAGTCCGGGGATCCCAGCATTTT. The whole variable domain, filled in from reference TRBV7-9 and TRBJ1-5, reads DTGVSQNPRHKITKRGQNVTFRCDPISEHNRLYWYRQTLGQGPEFLTYFQNEAQLEKSRLLSDRFSAERPKGSFSTLEIQRTEQGDSAMYLCASSLVRGSQHFGDGTRLSIL.

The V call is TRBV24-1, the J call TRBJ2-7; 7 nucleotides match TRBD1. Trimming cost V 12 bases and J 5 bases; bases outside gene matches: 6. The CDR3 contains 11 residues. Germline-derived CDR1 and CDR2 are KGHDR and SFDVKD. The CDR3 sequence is CAAWTGHEQYF. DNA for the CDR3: TGTGCCGCTTGGACAGGCCACGAGCAGTACTTC.

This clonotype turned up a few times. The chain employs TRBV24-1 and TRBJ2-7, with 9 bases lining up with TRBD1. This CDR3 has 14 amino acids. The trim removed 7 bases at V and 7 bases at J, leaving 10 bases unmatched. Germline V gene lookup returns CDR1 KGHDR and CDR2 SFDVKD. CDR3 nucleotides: TGTGCCACCAGGGGTACAGGGGGCGAAGTGGAGCAGTACTTC. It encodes CATRGTGGEVEQYF.

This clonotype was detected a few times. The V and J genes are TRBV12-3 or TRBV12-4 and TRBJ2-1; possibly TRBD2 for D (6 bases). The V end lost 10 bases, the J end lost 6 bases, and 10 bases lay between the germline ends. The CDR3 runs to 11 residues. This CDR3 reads CAMGRGNEQFF. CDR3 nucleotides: TGTGCCATGGGGCGGGGCAATGAGCAGTTCTTC.

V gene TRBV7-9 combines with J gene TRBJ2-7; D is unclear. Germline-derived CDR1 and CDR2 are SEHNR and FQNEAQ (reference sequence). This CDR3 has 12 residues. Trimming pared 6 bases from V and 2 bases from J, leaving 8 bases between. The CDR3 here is CASRSVPYEQYF. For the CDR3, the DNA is TGTGCCAGCAGATCTGTCCCCTACGAGCAGTACTTC. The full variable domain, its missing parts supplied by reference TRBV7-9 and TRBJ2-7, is DTGVSQNPRHKITKRGQNVTFRCDPISEHNRLYWYRQTLGQGPEFLTYFQNEAQLEKSRLLSDRFSAERPKGSFSTLEIQRTEQGDSAMYLCASRSVPYEQYFGPGTRLTVT.

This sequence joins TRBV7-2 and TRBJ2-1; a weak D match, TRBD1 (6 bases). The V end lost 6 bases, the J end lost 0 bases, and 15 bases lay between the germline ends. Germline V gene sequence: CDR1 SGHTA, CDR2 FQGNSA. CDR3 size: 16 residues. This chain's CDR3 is CASRSIGQRSYNEQFF. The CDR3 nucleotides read TGTGCCAGCAGATCAATAGGACAGCGCTCCTACAATGAGCAGTTCTTC.

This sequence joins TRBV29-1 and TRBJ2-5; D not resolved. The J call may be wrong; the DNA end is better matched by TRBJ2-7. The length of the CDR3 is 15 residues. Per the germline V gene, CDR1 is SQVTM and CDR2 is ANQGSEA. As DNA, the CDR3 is TGCAGCGTTGAAGAGGGCTCTCTTTCGGGTTACGAGCAGTACTTC. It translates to CSVEEGSLSGYEQYF.

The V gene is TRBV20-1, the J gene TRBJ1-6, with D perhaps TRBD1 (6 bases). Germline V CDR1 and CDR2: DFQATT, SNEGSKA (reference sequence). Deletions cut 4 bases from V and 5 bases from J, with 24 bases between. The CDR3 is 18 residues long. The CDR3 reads CSATRGGFLLGDNSPLHF. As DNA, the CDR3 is TGCAGTGCTACCCGAGGGGGTTTCCTTCTCGGGGATAATTCACCCCTCCACTTT.

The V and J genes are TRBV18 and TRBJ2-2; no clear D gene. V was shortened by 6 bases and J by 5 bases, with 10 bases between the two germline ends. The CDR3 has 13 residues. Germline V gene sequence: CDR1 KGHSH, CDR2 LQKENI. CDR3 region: CASSPIATGELFF. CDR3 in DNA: TGTGCCAGCTCCCCTATTGCGACCGGGGAGCTGTTTTTT.

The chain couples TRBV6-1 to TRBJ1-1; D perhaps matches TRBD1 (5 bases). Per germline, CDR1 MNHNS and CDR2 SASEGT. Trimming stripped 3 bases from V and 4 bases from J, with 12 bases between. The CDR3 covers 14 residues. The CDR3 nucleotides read TGTGCCAGCAGTGATTTGCGGGGCCCCACTGAAGCTTTCTTT. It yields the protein CASSDLRGPTEAFF.

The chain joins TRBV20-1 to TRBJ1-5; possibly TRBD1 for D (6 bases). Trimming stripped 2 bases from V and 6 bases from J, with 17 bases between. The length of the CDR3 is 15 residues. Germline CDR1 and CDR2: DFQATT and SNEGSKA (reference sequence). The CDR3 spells CSARQRGTIGQPQHF. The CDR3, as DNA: TGCAGTGCTAGACAAAGGGGGACAATCGGTCAGCCCCAGCATTTT.

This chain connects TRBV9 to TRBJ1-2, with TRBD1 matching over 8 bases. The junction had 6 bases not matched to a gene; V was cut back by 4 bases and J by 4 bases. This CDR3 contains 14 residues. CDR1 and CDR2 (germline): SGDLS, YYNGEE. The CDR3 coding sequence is TGTGCCAGCAGCCCCGGACAGGGACCCTATGGCTACACCTTC. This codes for CASSPGQGPYGYTF.

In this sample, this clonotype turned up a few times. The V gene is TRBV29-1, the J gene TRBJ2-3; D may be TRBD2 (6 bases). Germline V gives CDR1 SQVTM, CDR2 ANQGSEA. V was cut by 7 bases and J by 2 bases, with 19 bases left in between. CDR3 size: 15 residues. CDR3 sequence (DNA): TGCAGCGCGCGGGACCGATGGGACCCCACAGATACGCAGTATTTT. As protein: CSARDRWDPTDTQYF.

CDR3 DNA sequence: TGTGCCTGGAAATACAGCTACCCCACAGATACGCAGTATTTT. This sequence encodes CAWKYSYPTDTQYF. The V call is TRBV30, the J call TRBJ2-3, with no clear D. V gave up 4 bases and J gave up 2 bases, with 13 bases separating them. The CDR3 is 14 amino acids. From germline, CDR1 is GTSNPN and CDR2 SVGIG (reference sequence).

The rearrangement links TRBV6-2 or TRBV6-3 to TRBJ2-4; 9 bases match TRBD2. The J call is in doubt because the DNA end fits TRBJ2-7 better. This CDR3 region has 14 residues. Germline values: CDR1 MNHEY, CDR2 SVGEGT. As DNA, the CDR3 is TGTGCCAACGGGAACGCGGGGGGGCCCTACGAGCAGTACTTC. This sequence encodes CANGNAGGPYEQYF.

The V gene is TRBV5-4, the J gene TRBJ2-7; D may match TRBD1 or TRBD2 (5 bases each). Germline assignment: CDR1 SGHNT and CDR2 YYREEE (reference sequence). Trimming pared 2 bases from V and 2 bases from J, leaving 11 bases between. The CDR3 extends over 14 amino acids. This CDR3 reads CASSFGDGTYEQYF. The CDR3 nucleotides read TGTGCCAGCAGCTTTGGGGACGGGACCTACGAGCAGTACTTC.